Only a few counts were recorded for the clone carrying this T cell receptor (beta chain). Clones were read by immunoSEQ multiplex PCR, and TCRdb kept only the in-frame ones, dropping some. This table has roughly 4,200 clones, around 15% appearing once. This specimen belongs to a study of tumour-infiltrating T cells in Burkitt lymphoma. Study context: Productive clonality predicted overall and progression-free survival.

CDR1 SGHVS and CDR2 FNYEAQ come from the germline V gene. V dropped 0 bases and J dropped 4 bases, with 11 bases sitting between them. The CDR3 totals 15 residues. This clonotype was obtained from a human donor with diffuse large B-cell lymphoma. Some clones in this sample may be carry-over from other donors' samples. The specimen was tumor tissue. The chain recombines TRBV7-6 with TRBJ2-3; possible D gene TRBD2, 7 bases. The CDR3 reads CASSLAGGPADTQYF. DNA of the CDR3: TGTGCCAGCAGCTTAGCGGGGGGGCCGGCAGATACGCAGTATTTT.